The next 9 T cell receptor beta chains were all read from a single sample in a study of T cell repertoires in cytomegalovirus infection. MiXCR, applied by TCRdb to the reads, yields one record per CDR3 protein. The sample yields 450,000 to 550,000 distinct CDR3 sequences, more than 15% seen once. The sequenced sample was CD8+ T cells from PBMCs. The origin of the receptors is a human donor in good health (CMV status not recorded). Some clones in this sample may be carry-over from other donors' samples.

The chain couples TRBV28 to TRBJ2-1, with 10 positions matching TRBD2. This CDR3 is 13 amino acids long. Germline-derived CDR1 and CDR2 are MDHEN and SYDVKM. The CDR3 DNA is TGTGCTACTACTAGCGGGGACTACAATGAGCAGTTCTTC. This sequence encodes CATTSGDYNEQFF.

The chain combines TRBV29-1 with TRBJ2-6; D unclear. Per germline, CDR1 SQVTM and CDR2 ANQGSEA. V gave up 3 bases and J gave up 1 base, with 1 base separating them. This CDR3 contains 12 residues. DNA of the CDR3: TGCAGCGTTGATTCTGGGGCCAACGTCCTGACTTTC. Its protein is CSVDSGANVLTF.

This clonotype was detected ten times or more. The chain combines TRBV12-3 or TRBV12-4 with TRBJ2-7, with TRBD2 matching 7 bases. V shed 6 bases and J 3 bases; nucleotides not matched to a gene: 8. The CDR3 is 14 amino acids. CDR3 DNA: TGTGCCAGCAGCAACTTGGGGGGGGGCTACGAGCAGTACTTC. This sequence encodes CASSNLGGGYEQYF.

This clonotype was recorded at least ten times. The V and J genes are TRBV11-2 and TRBJ1-1, with D unresolved. This CDR3 has 12 residues. The germline V gene has CDR1 SGHAT and CDR2 FQNNGV. V lost 0 bases and J lost 11, with 10 bases in between. The DNA for the CDR3 is TGTGCCAGCAGCTTAGATCTTAGGGTTGCTTTCTTT. Protein: CASSLDLRVAFF.

Note on this clonotype: Being one base from a much bigger clone, this may be a read error. The conserved closing phenylalanine or tryptophan is absent in this CDR3, likely reflecting a read error. The chain combines TRBV12-3 or TRBV12-4 with TRBJ2-2, with a possible D match to TRBD1 (6 bases). There are 16 residues in the CDR3. Trimming shortened V by 7 bases and J by 0 bases, and 15 bases separated the two germline ends. The CDR3 here is CASTPQGLANTGELFL. The CDR3, as DNA: TGTGCCAGCACCCCGCAGGGGTTGGCGAACACCGGGGAGCTGTTTTTG.

This clonotype turned up a few times. This sequence joins TRBV7-9 and TRBJ2-1; TRBD2 aligns across 13 bases. The V and J ends lost 5 bases and 8 bases, in that order; junction bases with no gene match: 9. The CDR3 extends over 16 amino acids. Germline lookup yields CDR1 SEHNR and CDR2 FQNEAQ (reference sequence). CDR3 loop: CASSPRTSGSFYEQFF. CDR3 DNA: TGTGCCAGCAGCCCCCGGACTAGCGGGAGTTTCTATGAGCAGTTCTTC.

This clonotype was seen a few times. The chain carries TRBV29-1 and TRBJ2-6; weak D call: TRBD2 (6 bases). The CDR3 consists of 17 residues. V lost 3 bases and J 0 bases, leaving 15 bases between the germline ends. Germline-derived CDR1 and CDR2 are SQVTM and ANQGSEA. Written as DNA, the CDR3 is TGCAGCGTTGAGGGAGAGACGGACTACTCTGGGGCCAACGTCCTGACTTTC. Amino acid sequence: CSVEGETDYSGANVLTF.

This clonotype has a count of ten or more. V usage is TRBV7-9 and J usage is TRBJ1-5, with TRBD1 as a possible D gene (6 bases). Trimming cost V 6 bases and J 1 base, with 13 bases left between them. Per the germline V gene, CDR1 is SEHNR and CDR2 is FQNEAQ (reference sequence). The CDR3 loop spans 15 amino acids. This CDR3 reads CASRPGGDSNQPQHF. For the CDR3, the DNA is TGTGCCAGCAGGCCGGGGGGCGACAGCAATCAGCCCCAGCATTTT.

V and J are TRBV19 and TRBJ2-1; either TRBD1 or TRBD2 may supply D (6 bases each). V dropped 5 bases and J dropped 8 bases, with 19 bases sitting between them. This CDR3 has 15 amino acids. Germline V gives CDR1 LNHDA, CDR2 SQIVND (reference sequence). CDR3 sequence: CASSFRDSGAHEQFF. The CDR3, as DNA: TGTGCCAGTAGTTTCCGGGACTCAGGGGCTCATGAGCAGTTCTTC.